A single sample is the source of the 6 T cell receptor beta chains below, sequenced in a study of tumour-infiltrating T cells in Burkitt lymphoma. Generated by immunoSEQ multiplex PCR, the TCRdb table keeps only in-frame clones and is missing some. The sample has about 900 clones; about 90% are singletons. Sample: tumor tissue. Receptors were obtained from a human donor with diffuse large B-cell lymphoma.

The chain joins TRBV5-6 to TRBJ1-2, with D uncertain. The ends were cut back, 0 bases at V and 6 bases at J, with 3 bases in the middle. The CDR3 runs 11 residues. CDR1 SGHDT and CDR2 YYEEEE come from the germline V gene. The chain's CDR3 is CASSLANGYTF. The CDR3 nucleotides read TGTGCCAGCAGCTTGGCCAATGGCTACACCTTC.

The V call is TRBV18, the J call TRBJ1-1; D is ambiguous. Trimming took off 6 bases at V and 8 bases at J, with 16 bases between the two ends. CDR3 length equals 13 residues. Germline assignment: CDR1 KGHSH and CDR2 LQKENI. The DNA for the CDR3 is TGTGCCAGCTCCCTCATTCTCGGACCAGAAGCTTTCTTT. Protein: CASSLILGPEAFF. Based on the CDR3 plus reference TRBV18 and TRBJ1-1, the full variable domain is NAGVMQNPRHLVRRRGQEARLRCSPMKGHSHVYWYRQLPEEGLKFMVYLQKENIIDESGMPKERFSAEFPKEGPSILRIQQVVRGDSAAYFCASSLILGPEAFFGQGTRLTVV.

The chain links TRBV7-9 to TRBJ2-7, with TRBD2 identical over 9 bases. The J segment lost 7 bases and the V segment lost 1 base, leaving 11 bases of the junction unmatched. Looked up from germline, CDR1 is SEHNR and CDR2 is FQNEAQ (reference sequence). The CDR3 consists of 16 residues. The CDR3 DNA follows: TGTGCCAGCAGCTTAGACCCGCGGGAGGGCCTATTAGAGCAGTACTTC. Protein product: CASSLDPREGLLEQYF.

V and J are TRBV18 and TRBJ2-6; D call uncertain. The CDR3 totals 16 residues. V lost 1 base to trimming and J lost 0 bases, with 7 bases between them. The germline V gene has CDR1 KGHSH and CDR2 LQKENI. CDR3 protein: CASSPQFSSGANVLTF. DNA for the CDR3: TGTGCCAGCTCACCACAGTTCAGCTCTGGGGCCAACGTCCTGACTTTC.

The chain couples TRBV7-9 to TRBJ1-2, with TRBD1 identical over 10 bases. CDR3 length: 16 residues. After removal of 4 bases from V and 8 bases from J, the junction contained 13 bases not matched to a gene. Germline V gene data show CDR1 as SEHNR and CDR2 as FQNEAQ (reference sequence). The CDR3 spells CASSSAAGQGTNGYTF. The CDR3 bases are TGTGCCAGCAGCTCCGCGGCGGGACAGGGGACGAACGGCTACACCTTC. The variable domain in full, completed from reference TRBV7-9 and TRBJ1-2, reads DTGVSQNPRHKITKRGQNVTFRCDPISEHNRLYWYRQTLGQGPEFLTYFQNEAQLEKSRLLSDRFSAERPKGSFSTLEIQRTEQGDSAMYLCASSSAAGQGTNGYTFGSGTRLTVV.

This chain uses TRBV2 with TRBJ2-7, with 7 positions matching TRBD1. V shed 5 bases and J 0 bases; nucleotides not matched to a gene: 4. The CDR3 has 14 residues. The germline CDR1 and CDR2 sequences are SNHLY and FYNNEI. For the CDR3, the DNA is TGTGCCAGCAGTCCGGACAGGTACTCCTACGAGCAGTACTTC. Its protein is CASSPDRYSYEQYF.